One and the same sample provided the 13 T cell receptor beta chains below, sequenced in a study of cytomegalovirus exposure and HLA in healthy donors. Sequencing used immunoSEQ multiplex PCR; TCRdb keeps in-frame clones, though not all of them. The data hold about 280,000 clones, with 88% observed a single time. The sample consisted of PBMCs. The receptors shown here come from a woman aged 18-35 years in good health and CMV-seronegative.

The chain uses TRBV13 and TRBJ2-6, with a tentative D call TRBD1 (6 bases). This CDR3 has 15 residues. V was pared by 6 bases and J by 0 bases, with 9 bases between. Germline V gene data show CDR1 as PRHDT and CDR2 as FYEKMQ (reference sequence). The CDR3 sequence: CASSQGTSGANVLTF. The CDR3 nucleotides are TGTGCCAGCAGTCAGGGGACCTCTGGGGCCAACGTCCTGACTTTC.

The CDR3 DNA follows: TGTGCCAGCAGTTTATTCGGGGAGAGGGATGGCTACACCTTC. It is translated as CASSLFGERDGYTF. This sequence joins TRBV28 and TRBJ1-2; D is unclear. Trimming cost V 1 base and J 6 bases, with 12 bases left between them. The germline gives CDR1 MDHEN, CDR2 SYDVKM. This CDR3 has 14 residues.

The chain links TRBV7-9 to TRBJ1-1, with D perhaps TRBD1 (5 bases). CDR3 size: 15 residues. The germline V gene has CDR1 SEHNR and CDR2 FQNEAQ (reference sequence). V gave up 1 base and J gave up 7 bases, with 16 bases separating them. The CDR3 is CASSLGSLGRGEAFF. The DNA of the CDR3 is TGTGCCAGCAGCTTAGGGTCCTTAGGGAGGGGTGAAGCTTTCTTT.

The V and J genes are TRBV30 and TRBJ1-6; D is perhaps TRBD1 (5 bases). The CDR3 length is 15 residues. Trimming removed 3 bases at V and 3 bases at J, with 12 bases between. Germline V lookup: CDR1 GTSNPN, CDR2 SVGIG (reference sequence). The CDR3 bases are TGTGCCTGGAGCAGGGAAGGCGTCTATAATTCACCCCTCCACTTT. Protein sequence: CAWSREGVYNSPLHF.

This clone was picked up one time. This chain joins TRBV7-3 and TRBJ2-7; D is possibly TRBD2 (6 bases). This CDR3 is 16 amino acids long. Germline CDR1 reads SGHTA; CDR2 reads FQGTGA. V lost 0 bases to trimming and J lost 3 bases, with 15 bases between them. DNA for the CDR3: TGTGCCAGCAGCTTAACGGGGGGATCGGGAAACTACGAGCAGTACTTC. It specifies CASSLTGGSGNYEQYF.

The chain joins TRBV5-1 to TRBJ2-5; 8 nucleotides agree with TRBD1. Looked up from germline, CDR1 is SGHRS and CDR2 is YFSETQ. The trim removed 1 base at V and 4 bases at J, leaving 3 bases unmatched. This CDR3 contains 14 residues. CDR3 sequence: CASSLRQGLETQYF. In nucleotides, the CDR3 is TGCGCCAGCAGCTTGCGACAGGGGCTAGAGACCCAGTACTTC.

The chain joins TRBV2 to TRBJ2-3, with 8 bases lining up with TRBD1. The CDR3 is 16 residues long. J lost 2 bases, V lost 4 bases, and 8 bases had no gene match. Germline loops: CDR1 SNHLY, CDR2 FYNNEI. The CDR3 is CASSVQGAIPTDTQYF. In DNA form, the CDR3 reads TGTGCCAGCAGTGTTCAGGGGGCGATTCCCACAGATACGCAGTATTTT.

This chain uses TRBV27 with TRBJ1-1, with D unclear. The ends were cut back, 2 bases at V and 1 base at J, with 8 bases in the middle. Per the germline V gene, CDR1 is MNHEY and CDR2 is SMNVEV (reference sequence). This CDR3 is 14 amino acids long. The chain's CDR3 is CASSLGQSNTEAFF. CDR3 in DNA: TGTGCCAGCAGTTTAGGGCAGTCGAACACTGAAGCTTTCTTT.

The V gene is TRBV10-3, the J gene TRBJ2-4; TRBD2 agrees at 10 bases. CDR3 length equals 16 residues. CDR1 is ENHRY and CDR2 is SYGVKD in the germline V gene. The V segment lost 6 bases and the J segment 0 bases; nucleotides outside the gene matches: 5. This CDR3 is CAISPTSGIAKNIQYF. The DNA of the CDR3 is TGTGCCATCAGCCCAACTAGCGGGATAGCCAAAAACATTCAGTACTTC.

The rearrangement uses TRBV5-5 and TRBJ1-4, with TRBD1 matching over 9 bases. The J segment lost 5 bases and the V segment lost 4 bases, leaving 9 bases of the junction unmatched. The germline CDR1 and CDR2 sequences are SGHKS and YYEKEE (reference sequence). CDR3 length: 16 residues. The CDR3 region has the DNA TGTGCCAGCAGCCCCTTTTCCGGGACAGGGAATGAAAAACTGTTTTTT. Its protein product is CASSPFSGTGNEKLFF.

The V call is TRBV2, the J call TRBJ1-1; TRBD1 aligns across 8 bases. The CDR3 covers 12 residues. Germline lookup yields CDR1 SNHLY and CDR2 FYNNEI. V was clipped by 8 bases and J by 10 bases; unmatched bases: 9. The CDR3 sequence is CASHPGGRGAFF. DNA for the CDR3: TGTGCCAGCCATCCAGGGGGCAGAGGAGCTTTCTTT. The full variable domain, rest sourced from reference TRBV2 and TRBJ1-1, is EPEVTQTPSHQVTQMGQEVILRCVPISNHLYFYWYRQILGQKVEFLVSFYNNEISEKSEIFDDQFSVERPDGSNFTLKIRSTKLEDSAMYFCASHPGGRGAFFGQGTRLTVV.

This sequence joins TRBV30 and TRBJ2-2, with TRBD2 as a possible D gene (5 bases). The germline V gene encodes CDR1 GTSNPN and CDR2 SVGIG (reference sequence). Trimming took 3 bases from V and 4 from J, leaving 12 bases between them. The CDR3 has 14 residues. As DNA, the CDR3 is TGTGCCTGGAGGATCGGGGTTGGCACCGGGGAGCTGTTTTTT. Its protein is CAWRIGVGTGELFF. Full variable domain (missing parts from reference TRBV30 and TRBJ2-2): SQTIHQWPATLVQPVGSPLSLECTVEGTSNPNLYWYRQAAGRGLQLLFYSVGIGQISSEVPQNLSASRPQDRQFILSSKKLLLSDSGFYLCAWRIGVGTGELFFGEGSRLTVL.

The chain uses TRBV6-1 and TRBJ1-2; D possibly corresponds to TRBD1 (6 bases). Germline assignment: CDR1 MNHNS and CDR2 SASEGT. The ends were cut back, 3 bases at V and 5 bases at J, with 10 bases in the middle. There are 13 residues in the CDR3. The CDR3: CASSDRGLYGYTF. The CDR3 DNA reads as TGTGCCAGCAGTGACAGGGGCCTATATGGCTACACCTTC.